Below are 17 T cell receptor beta chains sequenced from a single sample in a study of blood T cell repertoires in COVID-19. TCRdb's table, derived via immunoSEQ multiplex PCR, lists solely in-frame clones and lacks some. The data contain some 130,000 clones, about four fifths of them singletons. Specimen: peripheral blood. These TCRs come from a man aged 80 or over with acute or convalescent COVID-19.

The chain has TRBV7-6 and TRBJ1-4; the D is unclear. The V and J ends lost 1 base and 4 bases respectively, with 10 bases between them. The CDR3 is 15 amino acids. The V gene's germline CDR1 is SGHVS and CDR2 FNYEAQ. The CDR3: CASSLVRGSNEKLFF. For the CDR3, the DNA is TGTGCCAGCAGCTTAGTTAGAGGCAGTAATGAAAAACTGTTTTTT.

This chain links TRBV18 with TRBJ2-3; D unresolved. CDR1 is KGHSH and CDR2 is LQKENI in the germline V gene. Trimming removed 3 bases at V and 5 bases at J, with 9 bases between. The CDR3 has 13 amino acids. DNA for the CDR3: TGTGCCAGCTCACCTCAAAGAGGAGATACGCAGTATTTT. Translation: CASSPQRGDTQYF. The variable domain in full, with the rest retrieved from reference TRBV18 and TRBJ2-3, is NAGVMQNPRHLVRRRGQEARLRCSPMKGHSHVYWYRQLPEEGLKFMVYLQKENIIDESGMPKERFSAEFPKEGPSILRIQQVVRGDSAAYFCASSPQRGDTQYFGPGTRLTVL.

This clone has at least ten counts. The genes are TRBV3-1 (or the pseudogene TRBV3-2) and TRBJ2-5; TRBD2 is a possible D gene (6 bases). V was shortened by 1 base and J by 1 base, with 13 bases between the two germline ends. CDR3 size: 16 residues. CDR1 LGHDT and CDR2 YNNKEL come from the germline V gene (reference sequence). CDR3 bases: TGTGCCAGCAGCCAAGTCGGAGGGGAGAGCCAAGAGACCCAGTACTTC. It specifies CASSQVGGESQETQYF.

J is TRBJ2-5 and V is TRBV7-8; 9 nucleotides match TRBD1. In germline, CDR1 is SGHVS, CDR2 FQNEAQ. The CDR3 is made up of 15 amino acids. V was pared by 5 bases and J by 5 bases, with 9 bases of the junction left unmatched. The DNA of the CDR3 is TGTGCCAGCAGCCGAGAACAGGGGGCAGGGGAGACCCAGTACTTC. Translated, it gives CASSREQGAGETQYF.

The chain carries TRBV15 and TRBJ2-1; 8 positions agree with TRBD2. CDR3 length: 16 amino acids. From germline, CDR1 is LNHNV and CDR2 YYDKDF (reference sequence). The V and J ends lost 9 bases and 0 bases, in that order; junction bases with no gene match: 10. Here the CDR3 reads CATGWAGGLSYNEQFF. The CDR3 DNA reads as TGTGCCACGGGGTGGGCGGGGGGCCTCTCCTACAATGAGCAGTTCTTC.

The CDR3: CASRTGQGSSYEQYF. The CDR3 DNA reads TGTGCCAGCAGAACCGGACAGGGTAGCTCCTACGAGCAGTACTTC. V usage is TRBV6-5 and J usage is TRBJ2-7; TRBD1 agrees at 8 bases. Per the germline V gene, CDR1 is MNHEY and CDR2 is SVGAGI. V lost 6 bases and J lost 0; bases outside the gene matches: 7. The CDR3 has 15 residues.

The CDR3 nucleotides read TGTGCCAGCAGGTCCGGGACAGGGACGAGGGAAAAACTGTTTTTT. Translated: CASRSGTGTREKLFF. The chain joins TRBV28 to TRBJ1-4; 9 bases fit TRBD1. Germline CDR1 and CDR2: MDHEN and SYDVKM. The CDR3 runs to 15 residues. Trimming cost V 6 bases and J 8 bases; bases outside gene matches: 10.

In DNA form, the CDR3 reads TGTGCCAGTAGTACCTTCGGCACCGGGGAGCTGTTTTTT. Translating it yields CASSTFGTGELFF. This chain uses TRBV19 with TRBJ2-2; D is ambiguous. CDR3 size: 13 residues. Trimming removed 4 bases from V and 4 bases from J, with 7 bases in between. Germline loops: CDR1 LNHDA, CDR2 SQIVND (reference sequence).

This chain uses TRBV15 with TRBJ2-3; 10 bases are shared with TRBD1. CDR1 LNHNV and CDR2 YYDKDF come from the germline V gene (reference sequence). The CDR3 is made up of 17 amino acids. Trimming took 2 bases from V and 5 from J; bases not matched to a gene: 10. The DNA of the CDR3 is TGTGCCACCAGCAGAACCCGAGGGACAGGGGTGGTAGATACGCAGTATTTT. It yields the protein CATSRTRGTGVVDTQYF.

The table lists this clone with a few counts. The rearrangement links TRBV6-2 or TRBV6-3 to TRBJ1-2; D is unclear. The V gene lost 6 bases and the J gene lost 4 bases, with 12 bases spanning the gap. CDR3 length: 13 amino acids. Germline V gene lookup returns CDR1 MNHEY and CDR2 SVGEGT. CDR3: CASSPSGSYGYTF. The CDR3 coding sequence is TGTGCCAGCAGCCCCAGCGGATCCTATGGCTACACCTTC.

The chain has TRBV7-2 and TRBJ1-3, with D perhaps matching TRBD1 (6 bases). From germline, CDR1 is SGHTA and CDR2 FQGNSA. V was cut by 5 bases and J by 0 bases, with 11 bases left in between. The length of the CDR3 is 15 residues. The CDR3 protein is CASSLQGYSGNTIYF. CDR3 coding DNA: TGTGCCAGCAGCCTACAGGGCTACTCTGGAAACACCATATATTTT.

This chain joins TRBV28 and TRBJ2-3; no clear D gene. Germline V gene data show CDR1 as MDHEN and CDR2 as SYDVKM. The V and J ends lost 6 bases and 5 bases respectively, with 6 bases between them. The CDR3 is 11 residues long. The CDR3 protein is CASSPRDTQYF. In nucleotides, the CDR3 is TGTGCCAGCAGCCCCCGAGATACGCAGTATTTT.

This clone occurred a few times. V gene TRBV5-5 combines with J gene TRBJ1-6; 9 bases are a match to TRBD1. Per germline, CDR1 SGHKS and CDR2 YYEKEE (reference sequence). V dropped 5 bases and J dropped 9; count of bases not matched to a gene: 12. The CDR3 is 16 residues long. The CDR3 region is CASRGTGLFFRSPLHF. DNA for the CDR3: TGTGCCAGCAGAGGGACAGGGCTCTTTTTTCGTTCACCCCTCCACTTT.

The chain joins TRBV10-3 to TRBJ2-3; a possible D gene is TRBD1 (5 bases). The CDR3 is made up of 13 amino acids. Trimming left V 5 bases short and J 4 bases short, with 10 bases between. In germline, CDR1 is ENHRY, CDR2 SYGVKD. Here the CDR3 DNA reads TGTGCCATCAGTAGGACACGGGCAGATACGCAGTATTTT. The encoded protein is CAISRTRADTQYF.

The chain employs TRBV11-2 and TRBJ2-7; 7 positions agree with TRBD1. The CDR3 is made up of 14 amino acids. The germline V gene encodes CDR1 SGHAT and CDR2 FQNNGV. The V and J ends lost 8 bases and 5 bases, in that order; junction bases with no gene match: 12. The CDR3 here is CASQLGQASDEQYF. CDR3 bases: TGTGCCAGCCAACTCGGACAGGCTTCGGACGAGCAGTACTTC.

J is TRBJ1-6 and V is TRBV2; no firm D call. There are 13 residues in the CDR3. The V end was cut by 3 bases, the J end by 6 bases, with 6 bases between. Germline V CDR1 and CDR2: SNHLY, FYNNEI. The CDR3 bases are TGTGCCAGCAGTGACGGTTCTAATTCACCCCTCCACTTT. It specifies CASSDGSNSPLHF.

As for this clone: The junction departs from the called germline gene at one end, perhaps through a read error. This sequence joins TRBV4-1 and TRBJ1-4; D ambiguous. Germline V lookup: CDR1 MGHRA, CDR2 YSYEKL. CDR3 size: 15 residues. CDR3 bases: TGCGCCAGCAGTCAAGGAACAGCAACTAATGAAAAACTGTTTTTT. It specifies CASSQGTATNEKLFF.